This T cell receptor (beta chain) was recovered during a study of cytomegalovirus exposure and HLA in healthy donors. This PCR relied on a set of 60 Vbeta primers and 13 Jbeta primers. Assay: immunoSEQ multiplex PCR; the TCRdb copy retains only in-frame clones and omits some. The data contain about 150,000 clones, around 9.7% of them singletons. Findings of the study overall: In all likelihood, a cluster of highly shared sequence variants was a sequencing artifact. It was reported that TCR beta sequences correctly inferred the HLA-A and HLA-B alleles for most subjects. Altogether, 164 TCR beta chains were recorded as cytomegalovirus-associated. A later analysis by the authors found several of the most significant clusters apparently linked to common viral pathogens.

This clone has a handful of counts. Its antigen is not identified. The specimen sequenced was PBMCs. The sequence was collected from a man aged 50-60 years in good health and CMV-seronegative.

CDR3 residues: CASSPGTSPHTDTQYF. DNA of the CDR3: TGTGCCAGCAGTCCCGGGACTAGCCCCCACACAGATACGCAGTATTTT. The V and J genes are TRBV6-6 and TRBJ2-3; 9 bases match TRBD2. This CDR3 is built from 16 residues. The V and J ends lost 5 bases and 2 bases, in that order; junction bases with no gene match: 8. Germline CDR1 and CDR2: MNHNY and SVGAGI (reference sequence).